This TCR beta chain is drawn from a study of cytomegalovirus exposure and HLA in healthy donors. The CDR3 has 13 amino acids. V shed 5 bases and J shed 3 bases, with 11 bases lying between them. Germline values: CDR1 SGHTA, CDR2 FQGNSA. Notes on the study in general: DRB1 had the most TCR associations and HLA-C the fewest, a later analysis found, with rates varying by HLA locus. Cytomegalovirus-associated TCR beta chains were listed, numbering some 150. Most TCR sequences showed up rarely, but some public TCRs showed up in many donors. The authors judged a highly shared variant cluster likely a sequencing artifact.

The PCR used 60 Vbeta and 13 Jbeta primers. Clones were read by immunoSEQ multiplex PCR, and TCRdb kept only the in-frame ones, dropping some. The data contain 60,000 to 70,000 clones, about four fifths of them seen just once; the ten biggest clones take up 2.5% to 3%. Concerning this clone: Its antigen is undetermined.

J is TRBJ2-7 and V is TRBV7-2; tentative D call: TRBD2 (5 bases). This sequence was found in a woman in her thirties in good health and CMV-seronegative. The sample was PBMCs. Here the CDR3 reads CASSPRTLYEQYF. For the CDR3, the DNA is TGTGCCAGCAGCCCCAGGACTCTCTACGAGCAGTACTTC.